A selection of T cell receptor beta chains follows, all from one sample in a study of human T cells and chemical hapten exposure. TCRdb re-derived calls from the RACE reads in MiXCR, one entry per CDR3 protein. The table lists over 35,000 distinct CDR3 sequences, about 4% of them singletons. The sequenced material came from whole blood. The source is a human donor in good health. Some clones in this sample may be carry-over from other donors' samples. The CDR3 runs from the conserved cysteine through the conserved F or W. Each record gives: J gene, clone size, CDR3 length, D gene, V gene, CDR3 protein, CDR3 DNA. The D gene is left open where the match is weak. Rows may omit the clone size; those that give it use once, few, many or a size class.

J: TRBJ2-5; size: .; length: 15; D: .; V: TRBV19; CDR3: CASSPEDGYQETQYF; DNA: TGTGCCAGTAGTCCCGAGGATGGCTACCAAGAGACCCAGTACTTC
J: TRBJ1-2; size: .; length: 15; D: .; V: TRBV9; CDR3: CASSAVPTSPSGYTF; DNA: TGTGCCAGCAGCGCCGTACCGACGTCGCCTTCAGGCTACACCTTC
J: TRBJ2-3; size: many; length: 16; D: .; V: TRBV21-1; CDR3: CASIVPAGRYTDTQYF; DNA: TGTGCCAGCATCGTACCTGCGGGGCGATACACAGATACGCAGTATTTT
J: TRBJ2-2; size: many; length: 13; D: .; V: TRBV12-3/TRBV12-4; CDR3: CASTPTRAGELFF; DNA: TGTGCCAGCACCCCGACTAGAGCCGGGGAGCTGTTTTTT
J: TRBJ1-1; size: many; length: 14; D: .; V: TRBV5-6; CDR3: CASSLLRRDTEAFF; DNA: TGTGCCAGCAGCTTGTTACGGCGGGACACTGAAGCTTTCTTT
J: TRBJ1-1; size: .; length: 14; D: .; V: TRBV7-3; CDR3: CASSRGQMNTEAFF; DNA: TGTGCCAGCAGCCGCGGACAGATGAACACTGAAGCTTTCTTT
J: TRBJ1-2; size: many; length: 15; D: .; V: TRBV6-1; CDR3: CASSEGAGTNYGYTF; DNA: TGTGCCAGCAGTGAAGGGGCAGGGACTAACTATGGCTACACCTTC
J: TRBJ2-5; size: many; length: 15; D: .; V: TRBV27; CDR3: CASSSMGDVGETQYF; DNA: TGTGCCAGCAGTTCCATGGGAGACGTCGGAGAGACCCAGTACTTC
J: TRBJ2-3; size: many; length: 19; D: .; V: TRBV4-1; CDR3: CASSQTTLSASGSTDTQYF; DNA: TGCGCCAGCAGCCAAACAACCCTTAGCGCAAGCGGGAGCACAGATACGCAGTATTTT
J: TRBJ2-5; size: .; length: 10; D: .; V: TRBV28; CDR3: CASQQETQYF; DNA: TGTGCCAGCCAGCAAGAGACCCAGTACTTC
J: TRBJ1-4; size: few; length: 14; D: .; V: TRBV27; CDR3: CASRMISGTEKLFF; DNA: TGTGCCAGCAGGATGATTTCCGGGACAGAAAAACTGTTTTTT
J: TRBJ2-1; size: many; length: 13; D: TRBD1; V: TRBV5-6; CDR3: CASSPGQNNEQFF; DNA: TGTGCCAGCAGCCCGGGACAGAACAATGAGCAGTTCTTC
J: TRBJ2-1; size: many; length: 18; D: .; V: TRBV7-2; CDR3: CASSLEQDSVWPYNEQFF; DNA: TGTGCCAGCAGCTTAGAACAGGATAGCGTGTGGCCCTACAATGAGCAGTTCTTC
J: TRBJ1-5; size: many; length: 13; D: TRBD1; V: TRBV6-2/TRBV6-3; CDR3: CASSKTGDQPQHF; DNA: TGTGCCAGCAGTAAAACAGGGGATCAGCCCCAGCATTTT
J: TRBJ2-7; size: many; length: 17; D: .; V: TRBV14; CDR3: CASSPRGDRPRAYEQYF; DNA: TGTGCCAGCAGCCCCCGTGGAGACAGACCGAGGGCCTACGAGCAGTACTTC
J: TRBJ2-5; size: many; length: 13; D: .; V: TRBV6-5; CDR3: CASSLGLVETQYF; DNA: TGTGCCAGCAGTCTTGGACTGGTCGAGACCCAGTACTTC
J: TRBJ2-2; size: many; length: 17; D: .; V: TRBV3-1; CDR3: CASSSAIGGPDTGELFF; DNA: TGTGCCAGCAGCTCGGCGATTGGCGGCCCGGACACCGGGGAGCTGTTTTTT
J: TRBJ1-6; size: many; length: 14; D: .; V: TRBV6-1; CDR3: CASSSGPYNSPLHF; DNA: TGTGCCAGCAGCTCCGGCCCATATAATTCACCCCTCCACTTT
J: TRBJ2-7; size: many; length: 15; D: TRBD2; V: TRBV6-5; CDR3: CASSSTSGRAHEQYF; DNA: TGTGCCAGCAGTTCCACCAGCGGGAGGGCCCACGAGCAGTACTTC
J: TRBJ2-1; size: many; length: 16; D: .; V: TRBV20-1; CDR3: CSARDQRSRTYNEQFF; DNA: TGCAGTGCTAGAGATCAGCGGAGCAGGACCTACAATGAGCAGTTCTTC
J: TRBJ2-3; size: many; length: 15; D: .; V: TRBV20-1; CDR3: CSAVVKGESTDTQYF; DNA: TGCAGTGCCGTCGTAAAAGGGGAGAGCACAGATACGCAGTATTTT
J: TRBJ2-2; size: many; length: 13; D: .; V: TRBV12-3/TRBV12-4; CDR3: CASSFMNTGELFF; DNA: TGTGCCAGCAGTTTTATGAACACCGGGGAGCTGTTTTTT
J: TRBJ2-1; size: many; length: 16; D: TRBD1; V: TRBV7-8; CDR3: CASSRRTGSSYNEQFF; DNA: TGTGCCAGCAGCCGAAGGACAGGTAGCTCCTACAATGAGCAGTTCTTC
J: TRBJ1-1; size: many; length: 16; D: .; V: TRBV20-1; CDR3: CSARDDGNLMNTEAFF; DNA: TGCAGTGCTAGAGATGACGGGAACCTTATGAACACTGAAGCTTTCTTT
J: TRBJ2-1; size: many; length: 20; D: TRBD2; V: TRBV20-1; CDR3: CSACYRWRPTLAGGLDEQFF; DNA: TGCAGTGCTTGTTACCGATGGCGACCGACGCTAGCGGGAGGGCTCGATGAGCAGTTCTTC
J: TRBJ1-2; size: many; length: 12; D: .; V: TRBV20-1; CDR3: CSARVGGIGYTF; DNA: TGCAGTGCTAGAGTCGGGGGAATTGGCTACACCTTC
J: TRBJ1-1; size: many; length: 16; D: .; V: TRBV6-5; CDR3: CASSPGTGGGSTEAFF; DNA: TGTGCCAGCAGTCCCGGGACGGGGGGAGGAAGCACTGAAGCTTTCTTT
J: TRBJ2-5; size: .; length: 14; D: TRBD2; V: TRBV9; CDR3: CASSTLAGVVTQYF; DNA: TGTGCCAGCAGCACTCTAGCGGGAGTCGTGACCCAGTACTTC
J: TRBJ1-1; size: .; length: 15; D: .; V: TRBV28; CDR3: CASSLPGARNTEAFF; DNA: TGTGCCAGCAGCTTACCGGGGGCCCGGAACACTGAAGCTTTCTTT
J: TRBJ2-3; size: many; length: 15; D: .; V: TRBV5-4; CDR3: CASSLELARTDTQYF; DNA: TGTGCCAGCAGCTTGGAATTAGCGCGCACAGATACGCAGTATTTT
J: TRBJ2-1; size: many; length: 14; D: TRBD1; V: TRBV27; CDR3: CASSPGQGAWEQFF; DNA: TGTGCCAGCAGTCCCGGACAGGGAGCCTGGGAGCAGTTCTTC
J: TRBJ2-1; size: many; length: 17; D: TRBD2; V: TRBV6-1; CDR3: CASSDSLAGGFYNEQFF; DNA: TGTGCCAGCAGTGACTCACTAGCGGGAGGATTCTACAATGAGCAGTTCTTC
J: TRBJ1-5; size: .; length: 14; D: TRBD1; V: TRBV9; CDR3: CASSVGQGWQPQHF; DNA: TGTGCCAGCAGCGTAGGACAGGGCTGGCAGCCCCAGCATTTT
J: TRBJ2-5; size: many; length: 11; D: .; V: TRBV6-2/TRBV6-3; CDR3: CASSYSETQYF; DNA: TGTGCCAGCAGTTACTCCGAGACCCAGTACTTC
J: TRBJ2-6; size: many; length: 15; D: TRBD2; V: TRBV5-8; CDR3: CASSRTSGVTNVLTF; DNA: TGTGCCAGCAGTAGGACTAGCGGGGTTACCAACGTCCTGACTTTC
J: TRBJ2-7; size: .; length: 17; D: TRBD2; V: TRBV27; CDR3: CASSLVGSGRGSYEQYF; DNA: TGTGCCAGCAGTTTAGTCGGCAGCGGGAGGGGTTCCTACGAGCAGTACTTC
J: TRBJ2-3; size: many; length: 16; D: TRBD2; V: TRBV9; CDR3: CASSGVELAGVDTQYF; DNA: TGTGCCAGCAGCGGCGTCGAGCTAGCGGGAGTAGATACGCAGTATTTT
J: TRBJ2-7; size: many; length: 13; D: TRBD1; V: TRBV4-1; CDR3: CASSQRTGDEQYF; DNA: TGCGCCAGCAGCCAACGGACAGGGGACGAGCAGTACTTC
J: TRBJ1-2; size: many; length: 16; D: .; V: TRBV4-1; CDR3: CASSQERNRANYGYTF; DNA: TGCGCCAGCAGCCAAGAAAGGAACAGAGCTAACTATGGCTACACCTTC
J: TRBJ2-1; size: many; length: 14; D: TRBD2; V: TRBV20-1; CDR3: CSAPGLAGVNEQFF; DNA: TGCAGTGCCCCCGGACTAGCGGGAGTCAATGAGCAGTTCTTC
J: TRBJ1-5; size: many; length: 15; D: .; V: TRBV21-1; CDR3: CASREGESNYQPQHF; DNA: TGTGCCAGCCGCGAAGGGGAGTCCAACTATCAGCCCCAGCATTTT
J: TRBJ2-7; size: many; length: 16; D: .; V: TRBV11-2; CDR3: CASSFSTLAVAYEQYF; DNA: TGTGCCAGCAGCTTCTCCACGTTAGCGGTCGCCTACGAGCAGTACTTC
J: TRBJ2-7; size: .; length: 14; D: .; V: TRBV12-3/TRBV12-4; CDR3: CASSEVPRGYEQYF; DNA: TGTGCCAGCAGTGAGGTCCCCAGGGGATACGAGCAGTACTTC
J: TRBJ2-3; size: many; length: 12; D: TRBD2; V: TRBV7-2; CDR3: CASRLAGDTQYF; DNA: TGTGCCAGCAGACTAGCGGGAGATACGCAGTATTTT
J: TRBJ2-1; size: many; length: 17; D: .; V: TRBV28; CDR3: CASTRDRREGAYNEQFF; DNA: TGTGCCAGCACGCGGGATCGGCGGGAAGGGGCCTACAATGAGCAGTTCTTC
J: TRBJ2-3; size: many; length: 12; D: .; V: TRBV7-6; CDR3: CASSLRGVTQYF; DNA: TGTGCCAGCAGCTTACGTGGGGTTACGCAGTATTTT